A selection of T cell receptor beta chains follows, all from one sample in a study of shared clonotypes between healthy human individuals. The assay was immunoSEQ multiplex PCR, and TCRdb's table has in-frame clones only and misses some. Of around 500,000 clones listed, approximately 79% were seen once; the top ten hold 9.5% to 15%. The sequenced sample consisted of PBMCs. The receptors here all came from a woman between 40 and 55 years old in good health. Some clones in this sample may be carry-over from other donors' samples. Each CDR3 is given with its conserved first and last residue. The order of the fields is V gene, J gene, D gene, clone size, CDR3 DNA, CDR3 protein. The D gene is left open where the match is weak. For some rows the clone size is stated as once, few or many, or as a class when expanded; others skip it.

>TRBV7-8|TRBJ2-3|.|.
TGTGCCAGCAGCTTGCGCGGCTATGAACATGGCGCAGATACGCAGTATTTT
CASSLRGYEHGADTQYF
>TRBV29-1|TRBJ2-6|.|.
TGCAGCGCCGAGGACTACATGAGGGCTGGGGCCAACGTCCTGACTTTC
CSAEDYMRAGANVLTF
>TRBV19|TRBJ2-5|.|.
TGTGCCAGTAGTGAATCGAAGACCCAGTACTTC
CASSESKTQYF
>TRBV28|TRBJ2-7|.|.
TGTGCCAGCAGTTTGGGCGGACAGTACTCCCACGAGCAGTACTTC
CASSLGGQYSHEQYF
>TRBV4-2|TRBJ2-7|TRBD2|.
TGTGCCAGCAGCCGCGCTGGAGCGGGAGGCCACGAGCAGTACTTC
CASSRAGAGGHEQYF
>TRBV19|TRBJ1-1|TRBD1|.
TGTGCCAGTAGTGAGGGGACAGGGAACACTGAAGCTTTCTTT
CASSEGTGNTEAFF
>TRBV30|TRBJ1-5|.|.
TGTGCCTGGACTAGCGGGAGCCCAGATACGCAGCATTTT
CAWTSGSPDTQHF
>TRBV9|TRBJ2-2|.|.
TGTGCCAGCAGCGTAGCGGGCGATACCGGGGAGCTGTTTTTT
CASSVAGDTGELFF
>TRBV18|TRBJ2-1|TRBD1|.
TGTGCCAGCTCACCCAACAGGGGCGACCCCGCCAATGAGCAGTTCTTC
CASSPNRGDPANEQFF
>TRBV6-6|TRBJ2-5|TRBD2|.
TGTGCCAGCAGTTCGTCTAGCGGGAGTTCACAAGAGACCCAGTACTTC
CASSSSSGSSQETQYF
>TRBV30|TRBJ1-2|.|.
TGTGCCTGGAGTGTTCTATCCACAGGGACTAACTATGGCTACACCTTC
CAWSVLSTGTNYGYTF
>TRBV2|TRBJ2-5|TRBD2|.
TGTGCCAGCCAGCGACTAGCGGGAATAGAGACCCAGTACTTC
CASQRLAGIETQYF
>TRBV4-1|TRBJ2-7|TRBD2|once
TGCGCCAGCAGCCCTACCTCAAGCGGGAGGGTGTTCTACGAGCAGTACTTC
CASSPTSSGRVFYEQYF
>TRBV11-1|TRBJ2-7|.|few
TGTGCCAGCAGCTTCTCCCCAGCCTACGAGCAGTACTTC
CASSFSPAYEQYF
>TRBV27|TRBJ1-1|TRBD1|many
TGTGCCAGCAGTTTGCGACAGGGGAACACTGAAGCTTTCTTT
CASSLRQGNTEAFF
>TRBV27|TRBJ2-3|.|.
TGTGCCAGCAGTCCTGCGGGGACAGATACGCAGTATTTT
CASSPAGTDTQYF
>TRBV14|TRBJ2-7|.|few
TGTGCCAGCAGCCCAGAGAGGGCCAGGGGCTACGAGCAGTACTTC
CASSPERARGYEQYF
>TRBV11-2|TRBJ1-5|TRBD1|few
TGTGCCAGCAGCTTTACAAACCTCCCGGGACAGCATCAGCCCCAGCATTTT
CASSFTNLPGQHQPQHF
>TRBV18|TRBJ1-1|.|.
TGTGCCAGCTCACCCGACCTAAACACTGAAGCTTTCTTT
CASSPDLNTEAFF
>TRBV21-1|TRBJ1-3|.|few
TGTGCCAGCAGCAAAGCCAAACCGACAGGGGCTGACTCTGGAAACACCATATATTTT
CASSKAKPTGADSGNTIYF
>TRBV7-3|TRBJ2-2|.|.
TGTGCCAGCACCTCCACCGGGGAGCTGTTTTTT
CASTSTGELFF
>TRBV5-1|TRBJ2-7|.|.
TGCGCCAGCAGCTTGTCGGCTTCCTACGAGCAGTACTTC
CASSLSASYEQYF
>TRBV5-1|TRBJ2-7|TRBD1|.
TGCGCCAGCGCACCGGGACAGAACATCTACGAGCAGTACTTC
CASAPGQNIYEQYF
>TRBV18|TRBJ2-2|TRBD1|once
TGTGCCAGCTCACCGGACAGGGCCACCGGGGAGCTGTTTTTT
CASSPDRATGELFF
>TRBV9|TRBJ2-2|.|.
TGTGCCAGCAGCGAGACAAGAACCGGGGAGCTGTTTTTT
CASSETRTGELFF
>TRBV28|TRBJ2-2|TRBD2|.
TGTGCCAGCAGGTCAGGACTAGTGAACACCGGGGAGCTGTTTTTT
CASRSGLVNTGELFF
>TRBV18|TRBJ2-1|TRBD2|.
TGTGCCAGCTCACCACTAGCCGGGACTAGCGGGAGTTATCTGCACAATGAGCAGTTCTTC
CASSPLAGTSGSYLHNEQFF
>TRBV7-2|TRBJ2-7|.|.
TGTGCCAGCAGCCGCCCTCCGGGACGACAAGATTCCTACGAGCAGTACTTC
CASSRPPGRQDSYEQYF
>TRBV25-1|TRBJ2-5|.|.
TGTGCCAGCAGCCCGACCGGGGGCAGCGAGCAAGAGACCCAGTACTTC
CASSPTGGSEQETQYF
>TRBV28|TRBJ1-4|.|.
TGTGCCAGCAGTTTAGAGGAGGGGACGGGGGAAAAACTGTTTTTT
CASSLEEGTGEKLFF
>TRBV6-6|TRBJ2-7|.|.
TGTGCCAGCAGTGATAGGGGGTCCTCGGCCTACGAGCAGTACTTC
CASSDRGSSAYEQYF
>TRBV9|TRBJ2-2|TRBD2|.
TGTGCCAGCAGCGTAGGCTTAGCGGGAGGGAACACCGGGGAGCTGTTTTTT
CASSVGLAGGNTGELFF
>TRBV5-1|TRBJ2-2|.|.
TGCGCCAGCAGCCTACACGGATCGGGTCAAGGCACCGGGGAGCTGTTTTTT
CASSLHGSGQGTGELFF
>TRBV2|TRBJ2-7|.|.
TGTGCCAGCAGTCCTCACTACGAGCAGTACTTC
CASSPHYEQYF